One TCR beta chain is described in this entry. Germline CDR1 reads KGHDR; CDR2 reads SFDVKD. V was shortened by 2 bases and J by 3 bases, with 9 bases between the two germline ends. The CDR3 spans 15 residues. In the authors' workflow: For nucleated cells, counts were estimated from reference gene primer amplification. Produced via immunoSEQ multiplex PCR; TCRdb's table is partial and in-frame only. V, J and clone size reflect that table, while D and trimming were determined from the DNA. The sample holds 350,000 to 400,000 clones, roughly 90% seen once. Donors were grouped by their self-reported clinical history. This sample is part of a study of blood T cell repertoires in COVID-19.

This chain joins TRBV24-1 and TRBJ2-2; TRBD2 might be the D (6 bases). Sequencing was carried out using PBMCs or T cells enriched from blood (not recorded which). The clonotype originates from a young woman with acute COVID-19. The CDR3 DNA reads as TGTGCCACCAGTGATTCCGGGAGACACACCGGGGAGCTGTTTTTT. This encodes CATSDSGRHTGELFF.